The 32 T cell receptor beta chains given below trace back to one sample, sequenced in a study of cytomegalovirus exposure and HLA in healthy donors. This PCR relied on a set of 60 Vbeta primers and 13 Jbeta primers. This table comes from immunoSEQ multiplex PCR, and its TCRdb copy is limited to in-frame clones, with some not included. The sample table includes 45,000 to 60,000 clones. Sequencing was carried out using PBMCs. The receptors were sampled from a woman in her thirties or forties in good health and CMV-seronegative.

This chain uses TRBV7-9 with TRBJ1-1; D remains ambiguous. Germline V lookup: CDR1 SEHNR, CDR2 FQNEAQ (reference sequence). With 5 bases removed from V and 0 bases from J, the gap between germline ends came to 10 bases. This CDR3 has 14 amino acids. The CDR3 loop reads CASSLGVVNTEAFF. The CDR3 DNA sequence: TGTGCCAGCAGCCTCGGGGTGGTGAACACTGAAGCTTTCTTT.

The rearrangement links TRBV4-2 to TRBJ1-2; D might be TRBD1 (6 bases). Germline V lookup: CDR1 LGHNA, CDR2 YNFKEQ. Trimming shortened V by 4 bases and J by 4 bases, and 16 bases separated the two germline ends. The CDR3 has 15 amino acids. The CDR3 sequence: CASSPPAQGTYGYTF. DNA of the CDR3: TGTGCCAGCAGCCCTCCCGCGCAGGGGACCTATGGCTACACCTTC.

Written as DNA, the CDR3 is TGTGCCTGGTATAAAGGGGTGGAGCGTTATAATTCACCCCTCCACTTT. Translating it yields CAWYKGVERYNSPLHF. V gene TRBV30 combines with J gene TRBJ1-6; possibly TRBD1 for D (5 bases). Germline V gene lookup returns CDR1 GTSNPN and CDR2 SVGIG (reference sequence). Trimming shortened V by 5 bases and J by 4 bases, and 18 bases separated the two germline ends. This CDR3 region has 16 residues.

The V gene is TRBV27, the J gene TRBJ2-7; the D gene is possibly TRBD1 (5 bases). V was clipped by 2 bases and J by 7 bases, with 12 bases between them. The CDR3 extends over 13 amino acids. In germline, CDR1 is MNHEY, CDR2 SMNVEV (reference sequence). DNA of the CDR3: TGTGCCAGCAGTTTACAAAAAACAGGAGAGCAGTACTTC. Its protein product is CASSLQKTGEQYF.

According to its frequency, this clone is medium-sized (0.01 to 0.1%). Additional DNA sequences in this sample encode the identical CDR3. The chain is built from TRBV5-1 and TRBJ1-6; weak D call: TRBD1 (5 bases). CDR1 and CDR2 (germline): SGHRS, YFSETQ. This CDR3 contains 14 residues. Deletions cut 0 bases from V and 10 bases from J, with 11 bases between. CDR3: CASSLEVSGSPLHF. CDR3 sequence (DNA): TGCGCCAGCAGCTTGGAGGTATCAGGGTCACCCCTCCACTTT. Full variable domain (remainder filled in from reference TRBV5-1 and TRBJ1-6): KAGVTQTPRYLIKTRGQQVTLSCSPISGHRSVSWYQQTPGQGLQFLFEYFSETQRNKGNFPGRFSGRQFSNSRSEMNVSTLELGDSALYLCASSLEVSGSPLHFGNGTRLTVT.

The genes are TRBV15 and TRBJ1-6; 7 nucleotides match TRBD1. CDR3 length: 15 residues. Germline trimming cut 5 bases from V and 7 bases from J; bases unmatched to any gene: 8. Germline CDR1 LNHNV, CDR2 YYDKDF (reference sequence). In nucleotides, the CDR3 is TGTGCCACCAGCCCGCGACAGGGCACGAATTCACCCCTCCACTTT. Protein: CATSPRQGTNSPLHF.

The chain joins TRBV6-5 to TRBJ1-1; D is unclear. Germline lookup yields CDR1 MNHEY and CDR2 SVGAGI. The length of the CDR3 is 12 residues. The V and J ends lost 5 bases and 8 bases respectively, with 12 bases between them. CDR3: CASSLDRTEAFF. In DNA, the CDR3 is TGTGCCAGCAGTCTAGACCGAACCGAAGCTTTCTTT.

This rearrangement joins TRBV19 to TRBJ1-1; D possibly corresponds to TRBD1 (6 bases). The CDR3 sequence is 15 residues long. Trimming took off 6 bases at V and 1 base at J, with 15 bases between the two ends. Germline V gives CDR1 LNHDA, CDR2 SQIVND (reference sequence). The CDR3 region is CASSWGGLGNTEAFF. The CDR3 DNA is TGTGCCAGTAGCTGGGGGGGGCTGGGGAACACTGAAGCTTTCTTT.

V gene TRBV30 combines with J gene TRBJ1-5; D is ambiguous. The V end lost 0 bases, the J end lost 4 bases, and 7 bases lay between the germline ends. The CDR3 runs 13 residues. Germline values: CDR1 GTSNPN, CDR2 SVGIG (reference sequence). CDR3 in amino acids: CAWSVGRNQPQHF. CDR3 nucleotide sequence: TGTGCCTGGAGTGTAGGCAGGAATCAGCCCCAGCATTTT.

The gene calls are TRBV19 and TRBJ1-1; 7 bases match TRBD1. The germline V gene encodes CDR1 LNHDA and CDR2 SQIVND (reference sequence). CDR3 length: 13 amino acids. With V trimmed by 5 bases and J by 5 bases, 5 bases remained unmatched. The CDR3 coding sequence is TGTGCCAGTAGTTCACAGGGGAGGACTGAAGCTTTCTTT. Its protein is CASSSQGRTEAFF. Full variable domain (outside the CDR3, taken from reference TRBV19 and TRBJ1-1): DGGITQSPKYLFRKEGQNVTLSCEQNLNHDAMYWYRQDPGQGLRLIYYSQIVNDFQKGDIAEGYSVSREKKESFPLTVTSAQKNPTAFYLCASSSQGRTEAFFGQGTRLTVV.

DNA of the CDR3: TGTGCCAGCACCACGGGACAGGGGATCGGTTCACCCCTCCACTTT. This sequence encodes CASTTGQGIGSPLHF. V usage is TRBV27 and J usage is TRBJ1-6; 10 bases align to TRBD1. V was pared by 7 bases and J by 9 bases, with 9 bases of the junction left unmatched. The CDR3 extends over 15 amino acids. The germline gives CDR1 MNHEY, CDR2 SMNVEV (reference sequence).

This sequence joins TRBV6-5 and TRBJ1-4; 9 nucleotides agree with TRBD1. CDR3 length equals 16 residues. Germline CDR1 MNHEY, CDR2 SVGAGI. With 2 bases clipped from V and 8 bases from J, the junction kept 9 bases outside the gene matches. The CDR3 protein is CASSYRGTGTSEKLFF. The CDR3 DNA follows: TGTGCCAGCAGTTACCGAGGGACAGGGACCTCGGAAAAACTGTTTTTT.

V usage is TRBV7-2 and J usage is TRBJ2-2; TRBD2 agrees at 9 bases. This CDR3 is 16 amino acids long. The germline CDR1 and CDR2 sequences are SGHTA and FQGNSA. V lost 6 bases to trimming and J lost 4 bases; unmatched junction nucleotides: 9. DNA for the CDR3: TGTGCCAGCAGTAAAGAAGCGGGAGGTTTCACCGGGGAGCTGTTTTTT. It codes for CASSKEAGGFTGELFF.

This chain links TRBV29-1 with TRBJ1-3; 8 bases match TRBD1. This CDR3 has 14 residues. V was pared by 7 bases and J by 0 bases, with 5 bases of the junction left unmatched. Germline V CDR1 and CDR2: SQVTM, ANQGSEA. The CDR3 is CSAHRGDSGNTIYF. Written as DNA, the CDR3 is TGCAGCGCTCACAGGGGGGACTCTGGAAACACCATATATTTT.

The CDR3 here is CASSRTGGGYTF. CDR3 nucleotide sequence: TGTGCCAGCAGCCGGACAGGGGGTGGCTACACCTTC. The chain recombines TRBV5-6 with TRBJ1-2; 10 nucleotides line up with TRBD1. This CDR3 region has 12 residues. Germline CDR1 is SGHDT and CDR2 is YYEEEE. The J segment lost 7 bases and the V segment lost 4 bases, leaving 1 base of the junction unmatched.

V is TRBV6-5 and J is TRBJ2-7, with 8 bases fitting TRBD2. In germline, CDR1 is MNHEY, CDR2 SVGAGI. CDR3 size: 14 residues. V gave up 6 bases and J gave up 2 bases; unmatched junction bases: 6. The CDR3 reads CASRTLAAAYEQYF. DNA of the CDR3: TGTGCCAGCAGAACACTAGCGGCCGCCTACGAGCAGTACTTC.

This chain joins TRBV29-1 and TRBJ2-2; 8 bases align to TRBD2. CDR3 length: 14 amino acids. Germline CDR1 reads SQVTM; CDR2 reads ANQGSEA. V was clipped by 5 bases and J by 4 bases; unmatched bases: 6. CDR3: CSVTGLVGTGELFF. The CDR3 bases are TGCAGCGTTACGGGACTAGTTGGCACCGGGGAGCTGTTTTTT.

This chain links TRBV4-3 with TRBJ1-2; the D is unclear. Per germline, CDR1 LGHNA and CDR2 YSLEER. The CDR3 consists of 15 residues. Trimming cost V 0 bases and J 8 bases, with 16 bases left between them. CDR3 region: CASSQEGGPTRGYTF. The CDR3 DNA sequence: TGCGCCAGCAGCCAAGAGGGTGGTCCGACGAGGGGCTACACCTTC.

The V gene is TRBV6-5, the J gene TRBJ2-5; 11 nucleotides align to TRBD1. Losses at the gene ends were 5 bases for V and 1 base for J; bases not matched to a gene: 3. Looked up from germline, CDR1 is MNHEY and CDR2 is SVGAGI. The CDR3 runs to 15 residues. The CDR3 DNA is TGTGCCAGCAGTGGGGGACAGGGGGTCCAAGAGACCCAGTACTTC. Protein sequence: CASSGGQGVQETQYF.

The chain uses TRBV7-2 and TRBJ1-5, with D unresolved. CDR1 SGHTA and CDR2 FQGNSA come from the germline V gene. The CDR3 consists of 14 residues. V lost 5 bases and J 5 bases, leaving 13 bases between the germline ends. CDR3 loop: CASSPQTSHQPQHF. In DNA, the CDR3 is TGTGCCAGCAGCCCACAGACGTCGCATCAGCCCCAGCATTTT.

In nucleotides, the CDR3 is TGTGCCAGCAGCCCAGGGATCGGGCGTAGGACTGAAGCTTTCTTT. Translating gives CASSPGIGRRTEAFF. The chain has TRBV7-2 and TRBJ1-1; perhaps TRBD1 as D (5 bases). Germline CDR1 and CDR2: SGHTA and FQGNSA. This CDR3 contains 15 residues. V was shortened by 5 bases and J by 5 bases, with 18 bases between the two germline ends.

V is TRBV5-6 and J is TRBJ1-1; D unresolved. This CDR3 comprises 13 residues. Trimming took 0 bases from V and 10 from J, leaving 13 bases between them. The germline V gene has CDR1 SGHDT and CDR2 YYEEEE. This CDR3 is CASSLAGDRGAFF. As DNA, the CDR3 is TGTGCCAGCAGCTTGGCCGGAGACCGGGGAGCTTTCTTT.

J is TRBJ2-5 and V is TRBV18; D is undetermined. Germline CDR1 reads KGHSH; CDR2 reads LQKENI. The CDR3 totals 14 residues. V was shortened by 2 bases and J by 1 base, with 8 bases between the two germline ends. DNA for the CDR3: TGTGCCAGCTCACCAATGACACCCCAAGAGACCCAGTACTTC. As protein: CASSPMTPQETQYF.

This chain uses TRBV6-5 with TRBJ2-7, with 7 bases identical to TRBD1. CDR3 length equals 14 residues. The germline V gene encodes CDR1 MNHEY and CDR2 SVGAGI. J gave up 2 bases and V 5 bases, and 6 bases lay outside the gene matches. CDR3 nucleotide sequence: TGTGCCAGCAGTCCGGACAGGTTCGCCTACGAGCAGTACTTC. Protein sequence: CASSPDRFAYEQYF.

The V and J genes are TRBV28 and TRBJ2-2; 10 nucleotides align to TRBD2. This CDR3 has 14 residues. J lost 2 bases, V lost 11 bases, and 5 bases had no gene match. The germline CDR1 and CDR2 sequences are MDHEN and SYDVKM. CDR3 loop: CAARTSGNTGELFF. In DNA, the CDR3 is TGTGCCGCTAGGACTAGCGGAAACACCGGGGAGCTGTTTTTT.

The DNA of the CDR3 is TGTGCCATCAGTAACCCGGACAGGGTCGGCTACAATGAGCAGTTCTTC. This translates into CAISNPDRVGYNEQFF. This rearrangement joins TRBV10-3 to TRBJ2-1, with 8 positions matching TRBD1. Germline V gene data show CDR1 as ENHRY and CDR2 as SYGVKD. The CDR3 is made up of 16 amino acids. Trimming removed 5 bases from V and 3 bases from J; junction bases left unmatched: 9.

The gene calls are TRBV5-1 and TRBJ2-3; 14 positions match TRBD2. Germline V gives CDR1 SGHRS, CDR2 YFSETQ. The junction had 7 bases not matched to a gene; V was cut back by 7 bases and J by 6 bases. The CDR3 sequence is 15 residues long. DNA for the CDR3: TGCGCCAGCGGAGGTGGGACTAGCGGGGGTGATACGCAGTATTTT. It encodes CASGGGTSGGDTQYF.

CDR3 bases: TGTGCCAGCAGCTTATCAAGGCTAGCCCCCGGGGAGCTGTTTTTT. This gives the protein CASSLSRLAPGELFF. The chain joins TRBV7-2 to TRBJ2-2; TRBD2 might be the D (5 bases). This CDR3 is 15 amino acids long. V lost 2 bases and J lost 6, with 13 bases in between. Per the germline V gene, CDR1 is SGHTA and CDR2 is FQGNSA.

The V call is TRBV18, the J call TRBJ2-7; TRBD2 matches 11 bases. The CDR3 is 14 amino acids. Germline values: CDR1 KGHSH, CDR2 LQKENI. V lost 3 bases to trimming and J lost 5 bases; unmatched junction nucleotides: 3. This CDR3 is CASSPGLAGDEQYF. DNA for the CDR3: TGTGCCAGCTCACCTGGACTAGCGGGTGACGAGCAGTACTTC.

The CDR3: CASSTAGQGFTNEQFF. Here the CDR3 DNA reads TGTGCCAGCAGCACCGCGGGACAGGGGTTTACAAATGAGCAGTTCTTC. The chain is built from TRBV7-2 and TRBJ2-1; TRBD1 aligns across 10 bases. This CDR3 contains 16 residues. V trimming: 5 bases; J trimming: 7 bases; junction bases outside the gene matches: 11. The germline V gene has CDR1 SGHTA and CDR2 FQGNSA.

This clone is classed as medium-sized by frequency. The gene calls are TRBV7-9 and TRBJ2-1, with D perhaps TRBD2 (6 bases). Germline V gene data show CDR1 as SEHNR and CDR2 as FQNEAQ (reference sequence). The length of the CDR3 is 16 residues. Trimming removed 5 bases at V and 7 bases at J, with 21 bases between. The CDR3 bases are TGTGCCAGCAGCCCTACGAGCGGACTACGAAAAAATGAGCAGTTCTTC. This gives the protein CASSPTSGLRKNEQFF.

The V call is TRBV2, the J call TRBJ2-5; perhaps TRBD1 as D (5 bases). The CDR3 consists of 13 residues. CDR1 SNHLY and CDR2 FYNNEI come from the germline V gene. The V end lost 4 bases, the J end lost 1 base, and 7 bases lay between the germline ends. This CDR3 reads CASSGDSQETQYF. The DNA of the CDR3 is TGTGCCAGCAGTGGAGACAGCCAAGAGACCCAGTACTTC.